This T cell receptor beta chain appears in the sequencing data of a study of blood T cell repertoires in COVID-19 (dated by TCRdb to between 2020 and 2021). Study-wide context: The collaborator samples originated in the United States, Italy and Spain and spanned the acute and convalescent phases of COVID-19. Sample metadata almost always included a de-identified subject ID, COVID-19 status, age in years and sex. The material from the prospective study consisted of cDNA or gDNA derived from T cells, B-cell-depleted T cells, or PBMCs. The repertoires were made available in a free public database intended to serve as a resource for research on the immune response to SARS-CoV-2. Deeply sampled blood TCRbeta repertoires from subjects exposed to, actively infected with, or recovered from COVID-19 were included in the dataset. Samples came from the ongoing ImmuneRACE study (first 160 participants) plus 1,254 subjects from 6 global collaborators. HLA class I and class II types, where available, came from metadata supplied by the sample provider rather than from assay-based typing. Beyond this particular receptor, the publication reports: The quantity of clinical and demographic metadata differed by source and by participant and was supplied without curation.

Collaborating institutions collected whole blood in K2EDTA tubes following their own protocols. For TCRbeta analysis, collaborator samples were shipped as frozen whole blood, as isolated PBMCs, or as DNA extracted from either sample type. TCRbeta CDR3 regions were amplified from genomic DNA using the immunoSEQ Assay, a bias-controlled multiplex PCR. Regarding the original processing steps: The number of nucleated cells in each sample was estimated by amplification of reference gene primers within the assay. To quantify the absolute abundance of each unique TCRbeta CDR3 rearrangement, sequence reads were collapsed and filtered. For each sample, productive Simpson clonality was calculated as the square root of Simpson's diversity index across productive rearrangements. TCRdb took over this immuneACCESS table, retaining in-frame rearrangements with V and J assigned. Such tables are incomplete; in checked studies, under half of the missing clones stem from an unresolved V gene, and the remainder is unexplained. V and J calls and clone size are copied from that table; D and trimming were computed from the DNA. The sample table records fewer than 250,000 clones; about 82% of these occur just once. Jointly, the top ten make up 5.5% to 7.5% of the sample.

From a lookup of the germline V gene, CDR1 and CDR2 are MGHRA and YSYEKL. The CDR3 covers 18 residues, taking in both the cysteine and the phenylalanine. Kept here is only the CDR3 DNA, which spans 54 bases and is read in frame from base 1. Trimmed from V: 5 bases; trimmed from J: 7 bases; junction bases lacking a gene match: 21. This clone was seen repeatedly, ten times or more. Its target antigen remains unknown. The sample holds no much larger clone one base away, and base qualities are not on file. The sequenced sample consisted of peripheral blood. This clonotype was obtained from a woman aged 55-70 years with active or convalescent COVID-19. The chain employs TRBV4-1 and TRBJ2-7; TRBD2 lines up with 9 middle nucleotides. The sequenced DNA is TGCGCCAGCAGCGCAGTAGCCAGCGGGAGGACAGTTTTTGGGGAGCAGTACTTC. Its product reads: CASSAVASGRTVFGEQYF.